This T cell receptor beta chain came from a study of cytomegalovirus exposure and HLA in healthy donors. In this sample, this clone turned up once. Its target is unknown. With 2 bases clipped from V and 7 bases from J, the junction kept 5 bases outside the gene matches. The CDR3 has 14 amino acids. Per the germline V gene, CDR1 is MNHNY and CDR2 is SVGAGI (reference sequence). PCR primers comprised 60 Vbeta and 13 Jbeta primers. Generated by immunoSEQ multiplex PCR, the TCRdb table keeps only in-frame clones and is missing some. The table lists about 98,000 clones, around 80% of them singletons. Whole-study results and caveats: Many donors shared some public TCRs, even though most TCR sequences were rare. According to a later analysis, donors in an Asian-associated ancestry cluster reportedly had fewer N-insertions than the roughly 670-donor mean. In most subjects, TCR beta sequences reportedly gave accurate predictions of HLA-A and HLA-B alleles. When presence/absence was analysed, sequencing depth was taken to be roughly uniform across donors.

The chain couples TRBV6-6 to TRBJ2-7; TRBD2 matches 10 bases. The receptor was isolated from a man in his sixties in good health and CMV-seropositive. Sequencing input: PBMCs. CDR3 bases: TGTGCCAGCAGTTACCTAGCGGGGGACCAGGAGCAGTACTTC. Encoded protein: CASSYLAGDQEQYF.